This is a list of T cell receptor beta chains from one sample in a study of cytomegalovirus exposure and HLA in healthy donors. TCRdb's table, derived via immunoSEQ multiplex PCR, lists solely in-frame clones and lacks some. This table has more than 85,000 clones, nearly 70% appearing once. Specimen: PBMCs. The receptors shown here come from a woman in her seventies in good health and CMV-seropositive. Both conserved end residues are part of each CDR3. D genes are given only for firm matches.

TRBJ1-6,-,TRBV11-2,CASSLVYDGTSPLHF
TRBJ1-2,TRBD1,TRBV6-1,CASSETQGGYSYGYTF
TRBJ1-1,-,TRBV29-1,CSEKTGSTEAFF
TRBJ2-7,-,TRBV5-8,CASSLADTSREQYF
TRBJ2-5,-,TRBV7-9,CASSLFWLETQYF
TRBJ2-7,-,TRBV7-8,CASSLGLGVSYEQYF
TRBJ2-7,-,TRBV18,CASSPGTLTYEQYF
TRBJ2-7,TRBD1,TRBV13,CASSLVQGQFHEQYF
TRBJ1-4,TRBD1,TRBV5-1,CASSLVAQGAGEKLFF
TRBJ1-4,-,TRBV28,CASSKILQGGEKLFF
TRBJ2-5,TRBD1,TRBV29-1,CSVPDRGQETQYF
TRBJ1-4,TRBD1,TRBV9,CASSAGTGVREKLFF
TRBJ1-5,-,TRBV18,CASSPMGGDQPQHF
TRBJ2-7,TRBD1,TRBV5-1,CASSLWGTGSSYEQYF
TRBJ1-6,TRBD1,TRBV5-1,CASSVGGTGLTPLHF
TRBJ1-1,-,TRBV7-9,CASSRLLTLGLF
TRBJ1-1,-,TRBV5-1,CASSLFGGAMNTEAFF
TRBJ2-1,TRBD1,TRBV5-1,CASSSGQGGWNEQFF
TRBJ1-1,TRBD1,TRBV7-2,CASSSTGSVNTEAFF
TRBJ2-7,-,TRBV19,CASSILRGGEQYF
TRBJ1-2,TRBD1,TRBV7-2,CASSGDRGRISGYTF
TRBJ2-5,-,TRBV29-1,CSVAPQYQETQYF
TRBJ1-1,TRBD1,TRBV15,CATSGQTLNTEAFF
TRBJ2-7,TRBD1,TRBV30,CAWISGQGRTTGQYF
TRBJ1-3,TRBD1,TRBV30,CAWTPGGGNTIYF
TRBJ1-6,TRBD1,TRBV4-1,CASSQDRQGADSSPLHF
TRBJ2-7,-,TRBV19,CASSIGASYEQYF